The clone carrying this T cell receptor beta chain occurred a few times. Germline assignment: CDR1 DFQATT and CDR2 SNEGSKA (reference sequence). The CDR3 totals 15 residues. Trimming cost V 1 base and J 9 bases, with 19 bases left between them. TCRdb re-derived calls from the 5' RACE reads in MiXCR, one entry per CDR3 protein. The table has about 80,000 distinct CDR3 sequences, roughly 12% seen once; the top ten hold about 16%. This sample is drawn from a study of early T cells in non-severe SARS-CoV-2 infection. The TCR was taken from an adult who was a healthcare worker with PCR-confirmed SARS-CoV-2 infection or an uninfected control (not recorded which). The donor label of this sample is uncertain. The sample in question was whole blood, obtained at baseline. This chain connects TRBV20-1 to TRBJ2-4, with D possibly being TRBD2 (5 bases). The CDR3: CSARGWETLDAIQYF. In DNA form, the CDR3 reads TGCAGTGCTAGAGGATGGGAGACTCTGGATGCCATTCAGTACTTC.